The T cell receptor (beta chain) described here comes from a study of beta chain features in type 1 diabetes. Study results and limitations: Shorter TCRB CDR3s, moderately but significantly so, were found in Type 1 diabetes patients in all four CD4+ subsets. Across patients, naive, central memory and Treg TCRB repertoires exhibited apparently greater similarity than was observed across healthy donors.

The isolated RNA, all of it, was reverse transcribed, so expressed TCRB transcripts were what got sequenced. Profiling relied on immunoSEQ multiplex PCR, and the TCRdb table lists in-frame clones only, not all of them. The sample comprises hundreds of thousands of clones, roughly 13% of which are singletons, and about 0.02% rests with the top ten. The authors sorted CD4+ naive, central memory, regulatory and stem cell-like memory cells via CD45RO/CCR7/CD25/CD127/CD95/CD27. To note about this clone: Its antigen remains unidentified.

The source of this sequence is a man younger than 35 with type 1 diabetes. Sequencing was carried out using naive CD4+ T cells from blood.

The CDR3 nucleotides are TGCAGCGTTGACACAGCGGGGGTCGCGGATACGCAGTATTTT. It encodes CSVDTAGVADTQYF. The V and J genes are TRBV29-1 and TRBJ2-3; 8 bases fit TRBD2. V lost 3 bases to trimming and J lost 6 bases; unmatched junction nucleotides: 8. CDR3 length: 14 residues. CDR1 and CDR2 from the germline V gene are SQVTM and ANQGSEA.